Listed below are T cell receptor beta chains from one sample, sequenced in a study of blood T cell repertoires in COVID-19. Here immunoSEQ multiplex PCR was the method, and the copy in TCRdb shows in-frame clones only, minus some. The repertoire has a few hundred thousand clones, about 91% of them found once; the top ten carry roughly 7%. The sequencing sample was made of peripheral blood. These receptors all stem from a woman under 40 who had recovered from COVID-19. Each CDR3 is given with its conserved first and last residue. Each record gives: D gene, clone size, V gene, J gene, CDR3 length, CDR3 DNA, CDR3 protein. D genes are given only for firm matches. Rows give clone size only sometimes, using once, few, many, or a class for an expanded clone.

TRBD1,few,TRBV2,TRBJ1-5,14,TGTGCCAGCAGCCGGGACAGGGGGAATCAGCCCCAGCATTTT,CASSRDRGNQPQHF
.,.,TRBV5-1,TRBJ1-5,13,TGCGCCAGCAGCATCGGGGGTAGCCAGCCCCAGCATTTT,CASSIGGSQPQHF
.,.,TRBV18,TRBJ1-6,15,TGTGCCAGCTCCCGTCCAGGCAGGGGTGGTTCACCCCTCCACTTT,CASSRPGRGGSPLHF
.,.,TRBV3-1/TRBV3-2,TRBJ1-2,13,TGTGCCAGCAGCCGGACAGAGAACTATGGCTACACCTTC,CASSRTENYGYTF
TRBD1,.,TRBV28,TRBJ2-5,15,TGTGCCAGCAGTTCCTTGACAGGGGCGAAAGAGACCCAGTACTTC,CASSSLTGAKETQYF
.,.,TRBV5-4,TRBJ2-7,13,TGTGCCAGCAGCTTGGGGGGGCAGGACGAGCAGTACTTC,CASSLGGQDEQYF
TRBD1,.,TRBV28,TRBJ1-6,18,TGTGCCAGCAGGTCCTTGACAGGGCATATGAGGTTCGATTCACCCCTCCACTTT,CASRSLTGHMRFDSPLHF
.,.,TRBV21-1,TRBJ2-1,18,TGTGCCAGCATCCCCCGGCGGGTAGCGGACCTTTCCTACAATGAGCAGTTCTTC,CASIPRRVADLSYNEQFF
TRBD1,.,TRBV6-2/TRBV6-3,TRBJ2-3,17,TGTGCCAGCAGTTACTCGCCAGGGGGAAGTAGAACAGATACGCAGTATTTT,CASSYSPGGSRTDTQYF
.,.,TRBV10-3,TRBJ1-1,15,TGTGCCATCAGTGAGTCCGACCAGGGAATCACTGAAGCTTTCTTT,CAISESDQGITEAFF
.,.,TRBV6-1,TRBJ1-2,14,TGTGCCAGCAGTGAAGAAGTATCGTGGCATGGCTACACCTTC,CASSEEVSWHGYTF
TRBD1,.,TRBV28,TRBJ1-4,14,TGTGCCAGCAGTTCCCGGGACAGGCGTGAAAAACTGTTTTTT,CASSSRDRREKLFF
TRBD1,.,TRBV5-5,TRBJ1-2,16,TGTGCCAGCAGCCTTGGGACAGGGGGGCGAGATTATGGCTACACCTTC,CASSLGTGGRDYGYTF
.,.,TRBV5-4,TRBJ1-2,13,TGTGCCAGCAGCTTGTCAGGGAACTATGGCTACACCTTC,CASSLSGNYGYTF
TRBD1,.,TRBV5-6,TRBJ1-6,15,TGTGCCAGCAGCTTACAGGGGGCCTATAATTCACCCCTCCACTTT,CASSLQGAYNSPLHF
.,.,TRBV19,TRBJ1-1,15,TGTGCCAGTAACCCCGGGTGGGTCAGCGACACTGAAGCTTTCTTT,CASNPGWVSDTEAFF
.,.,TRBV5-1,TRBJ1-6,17,TGCGCCAGCAGCATAGCCCGACAGAGCTCCTATAATTCACCCCTCCACTTT,CASSIARQSSYNSPLHF
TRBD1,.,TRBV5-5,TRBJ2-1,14,TGTGCCAGCAGCCGGACAGGGGCTAGGAATGAGCAGTTCTTC,CASSRTGARNEQFF
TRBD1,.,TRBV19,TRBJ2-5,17,TGTGCCAGTAGTACCCCCCACAGGGGGAGTAGGCAGGAGACCCAGTACTTC,CASSTPHRGSRQETQYF
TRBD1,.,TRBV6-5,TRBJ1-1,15,TGTGCCAGCAGTTACTCGACAGGGAAGAACACTGAAGCTTTCTTT,CASSYSTGKNTEAFF
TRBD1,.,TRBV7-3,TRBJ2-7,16,TGTGCCAGCAGCCCGACCGGGACAGGGGGCCGCTACGAGCAGTACTTC,CASSPTGTGGRYEQYF
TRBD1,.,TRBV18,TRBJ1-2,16,TGTGCCAGCTCACCACGTGTAACCGGGACAGGGAACCTCTACACCTTC,CASSPRVTGTGNLYTF
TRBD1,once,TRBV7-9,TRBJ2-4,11,TGTGCCAGCAGCTCGGACAGGGAAAAGTACTTC,CASSSDREKYF
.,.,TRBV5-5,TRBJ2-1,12,TGTGCCAGCAGCTTAGAGGTGGGTGAGCAGTTCTTC,CASSLEVGEQFF
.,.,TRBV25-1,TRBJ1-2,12,TGTGCCAGCAGTCCAGGGGACTATGGCTACACCTTC,CASSPGDYGYTF
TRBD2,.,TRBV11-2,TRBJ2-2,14,TGTGCCAGCAGACCCGGACTAGCCAACGGGGAGCTGTTTTTT,CASRPGLANGELFF
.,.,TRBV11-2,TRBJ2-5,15,TGTGCCAGCAGCTTACCCCAGGGAGGCCAAGAGACCCAGTACTTC,CASSLPQGGQETQYF
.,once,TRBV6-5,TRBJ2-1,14,TGTGCCAGCAGGCGCGGGATCTCGGGGGATGAGCAGTTCTTC,CASRRGISGDEQFF
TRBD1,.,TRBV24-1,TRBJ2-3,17,TGTGCCACCAGTGATTCGGGGACAGGAATTAGCACAGATACGCAGTATTTT,CATSDSGTGISTDTQYF
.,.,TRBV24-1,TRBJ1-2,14,TGTGCCACCAGTGACCAAGACAGAAGTTATGGCTACACCTTC,CATSDQDRSYGYTF
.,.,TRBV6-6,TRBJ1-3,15,TGTGCCAGCAGTGAGGACAGTTACTCTGGAAACACCATATATTTT,CASSEDSYSGNTIYF